The T cell receptor beta chain described here comes from a study of healthy donors' naive CD4 and CD8 T cells. About the research overall: A new alpha primer set targeted every functional IMGT alpha variant.

CDR1 and CDR2 (germline): MNHEY, SMNVEV (reference sequence). The V gene end was trimmed by 3 bases and the J gene end by 0 bases; junction bases not matched to a gene: 7. This CDR3 comprises 17 residues. Naive T cells were sorted: CD4+CD8-CD45RO-CD45RA+ for CD4+, CD8+CD4-CD45RA+CD27bright for CD8+. Whole-study findings and limits: The study did not address homeostatic proliferation effects in naive T cells.

Each TCR library used 500 ng of total RNA and a linear amplification protocol. TCRdb re-called the reads through MiXCR, storing one row per CDR3 protein. The top ten hold approximately 2.5% of the sample, which has about 180,000 distinct CDR3 sequences, 65% to 75% seen once. This clonotype was counted a few times. Its antigen is unknown. The receptor comes from a pool of human donors in good health; the sample pools cells from several healthy donors. Specimen: naive CD4+ and CD8+ T cells sorted from blood, pooled from several donors. This chain uses TRBV27 with TRBJ2-2; TRBD1 aligns across 7 bases. This chain's CDR3 is CASSFGTGQTNTGELFF. The CDR3, as DNA: TGTGCCAGCAGTTTTGGTACGGGACAGACGAACACCGGGGAGCTGTTTTTT.